One sample yielded the 9 T cell receptor beta chains listed below, sequenced in a study of cytomegalovirus exposure and HLA in healthy donors. Profiled with immunoSEQ multiplex PCR; TCRdb holds only in-frame clones, not every one. The sample consists of 150,000 or so clones, about 86% of them appearing once. Sequenced: PBMCs. All receptors derive from a woman aged 25 to 39 in good health and CMV-seronegative.

V usage is TRBV19 and J usage is TRBJ1-6, with D possibly being TRBD1 (5 bases). The CDR3 contains 15 residues. V was clipped by 5 bases and J by 3 bases, with 11 bases between them. Germline V CDR1 and CDR2: LNHDA, SQIVND (reference sequence). The CDR3 sequence: CASSPSGLYNSPLHF. As DNA, the CDR3 is TGTGCCAGTAGTCCATCGGGACTCTATAATTCACCCCTCCACTTT.

This clone was detected only once. The chain combines TRBV27 with TRBJ1-5; tentative D call: TRBD1 (6 bases). This CDR3 has 19 residues. The germline V gene has CDR1 MNHEY and CDR2 SMNVEV (reference sequence). V lost 6 bases to trimming and J lost 9 bases, with 33 bases between them. The CDR3 region is CASSPKTGKTNGNLGPQHF. In DNA, the CDR3 is TGTGCCAGCAGCCCAAAAACAGGGAAGACTAACGGGAACCTGGGGCCCCAGCATTTT.

The rearrangement joins TRBV4-3 to TRBJ2-7; the match to TRBD2 covers 10 bases. From germline, CDR1 is LGHNA and CDR2 YSLEER. The CDR3 is 16 residues long. Trimming removed 2 bases from V and 2 bases from J; junction bases left unmatched: 6. CDR3 DNA sequence: TGCGCCAGCAGCCAAAACATAGCGGGGGGTACCTACGAGCAGTACTTC. Its translation is CASSQNIAGGTYEQYF.

This clone has a handful of counts. The chain carries TRBV5-1 and TRBJ2-5, with 13 bases fitting TRBD2. This CDR3 contains 16 residues. Unmatched junction bases numbered 11, after V lost 4 bases and J lost 8 bases. From germline, CDR1 is SGHRS and CDR2 YFSETQ. CDR3 sequence (DNA): TGCGCCAGCAGCCCTGGACTAGCGGGGGATGTGGGTACCCAGTACTTC. Amino acid sequence: CASSPGLAGDVGTQYF.

The rearrangement uses TRBV29-1 and TRBJ1-1, with D uncertain. There are 13 residues in the CDR3. The germline gives CDR1 SQVTM, CDR2 ANQGSEA. Trimming stripped 5 bases from V and 0 bases from J, with 10 bases between. CDR3 sequence (DNA): TGCAGCGTTACAGTGAGCATGAACACTGAAGCTTTCTTT. Encoded protein: CSVTVSMNTEAFF.

This chain uses TRBV10-2 with TRBJ2-2; 9 bases are a match to TRBD1. Per germline, CDR1 WSHSY and CDR2 SAAADI. With 3 bases clipped from V and 5 bases from J, the junction kept 19 bases outside the gene matches. The CDR3 has 20 amino acids. This CDR3 reads CASSERSTGTGFGGTGELFF. The CDR3 nucleotides are TGCGCCAGCAGTGAAAGGAGCACCGGGACAGGGTTTGGTGGGACCGGGGAGCTGTTTTTT.

The chain's CDR3 is CASSVGGYTEAFF. The CDR3 nucleotides are TGTGCCAGCAGCGTTGGGGGCTACACTGAAGCTTTCTTT. The V gene is TRBV9, the J gene TRBJ1-1; maybe TRBD1 (6 bases). The V gene's germline CDR1 is SGDLS and CDR2 YYNGEE. Deletions cut 2 bases from V and 3 bases from J, with 8 bases between. This CDR3 has 13 amino acids.

This chain connects TRBV5-6 to TRBJ1-2; TRBD1 matches at 7 bases. The CDR3 sequence is 14 residues long. CDR1 and CDR2 from the germline V gene are SGHDT and YYEEEE. V dropped 5 bases and J dropped 3; count of bases not matched to a gene: 7. In DNA form, the CDR3 reads TGTGCCAGCAGGTTCGGGACAGCAGACTATGGCTACACCTTC. Amino acid sequence: CASRFGTADYGYTF.

This clone came up once. The chain carries TRBV7-9 and TRBJ2-5, with D possibly being TRBD1 (5 bases). The CDR3 has 13 amino acids. Trimming cost V 1 base and J 3 bases, with 6 bases left between them. CDR1 is SEHNR and CDR2 is FQNEAQ in the germline V gene (reference sequence). The CDR3 sequence: CASSLEGKETQYF. Written as DNA, the CDR3 is TGTGCCAGCAGCTTAGAGGGGAAAGAGACCCAGTACTTC.